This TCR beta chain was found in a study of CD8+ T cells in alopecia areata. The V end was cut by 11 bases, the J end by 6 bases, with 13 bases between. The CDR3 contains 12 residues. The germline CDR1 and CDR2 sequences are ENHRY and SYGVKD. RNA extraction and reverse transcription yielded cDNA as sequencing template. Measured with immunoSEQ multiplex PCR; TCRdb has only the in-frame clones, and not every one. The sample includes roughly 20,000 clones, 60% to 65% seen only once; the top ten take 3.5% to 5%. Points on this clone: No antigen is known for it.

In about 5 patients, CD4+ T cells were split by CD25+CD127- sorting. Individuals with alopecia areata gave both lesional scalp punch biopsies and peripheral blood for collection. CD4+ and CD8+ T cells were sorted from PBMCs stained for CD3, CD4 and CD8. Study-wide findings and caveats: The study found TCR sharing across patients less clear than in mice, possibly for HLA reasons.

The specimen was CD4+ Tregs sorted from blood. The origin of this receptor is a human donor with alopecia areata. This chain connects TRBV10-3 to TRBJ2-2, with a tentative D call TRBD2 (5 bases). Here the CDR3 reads CAARTSAGELFF. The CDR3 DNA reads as TGTGCCGCCCGGACTTCTGCCGGGGAGCTGTTTTTT.